This TCR beta chain is drawn from a study of T cells in Graves' hyperthyroidism and ophthalmopathy. General study findings and limits: Also found in blood were most expanded thyroid clonotypes above 0.001.

V was cut by 5 bases and J by 4 bases, with 9 bases left in between. CDR1 is SGHTA, CDR2 FQGNSA, per germline. This CDR3 has 14 residues. Points on this clonotype: Its target is not known.

Amplification yielded TCR beta CDR3 regions, with RNA transcripts as the source. The HTBI primer set was used in a first-round RT-PCR of the TCR CDR3. TCRdb itself ran the multiplex PCR reads through MiXCR, one entry per CDR3 protein. The sample yields 480,000 or so distinct CDR3 sequences, 40% to 50% seen once. Exclusion followed for patients with uncontrolled infection, other autoimmune disease, pregnancy or lactation. Clinicians diagnosed patients from clinical symptoms, serum thyroxine and TRAb, thyroid ultrasound and orbital computed tomography. The sample consisted of peripheral blood or thyroid tissue (not recorded which). This chain uses TRBV7-2 with TRBJ2-6; D is undetermined. This receptor was identified in an adult woman with Graves' disease, either hyperthyroidism or ophthalmopathy (not recorded which). CDR3 residues: CASSTYQGANVLTF. The CDR3 DNA reads TGTGCCAGCAGCACATACCAGGGGGCCAACGTCCTGACTTTC.